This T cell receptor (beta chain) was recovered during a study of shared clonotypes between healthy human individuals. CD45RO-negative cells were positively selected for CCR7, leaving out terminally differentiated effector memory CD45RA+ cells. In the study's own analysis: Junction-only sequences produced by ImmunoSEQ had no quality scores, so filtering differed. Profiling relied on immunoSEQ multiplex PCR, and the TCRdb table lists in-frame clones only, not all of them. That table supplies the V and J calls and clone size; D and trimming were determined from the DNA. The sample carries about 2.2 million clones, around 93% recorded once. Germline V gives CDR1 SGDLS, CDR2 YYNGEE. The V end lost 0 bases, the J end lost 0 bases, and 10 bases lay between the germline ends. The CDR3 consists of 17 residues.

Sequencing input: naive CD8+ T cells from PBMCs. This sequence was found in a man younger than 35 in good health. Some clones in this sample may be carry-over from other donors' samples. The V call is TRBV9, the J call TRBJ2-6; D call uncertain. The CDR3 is CASSVVGRPSGANVLTF. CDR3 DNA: TGTGCCAGCAGCGTAGTAGGCAGGCCCTCTGGGGCCAACGTCCTGACTTTC.